These 28 T cell receptor beta chains originate from one sample sequenced in a study of T cell changes during pregnancy in multiple sclerosis (dated by TCRdb to between 2018 and 2021). The library was generated by the immunoSEQ multiplex PCR assay. What TCRdb holds here is the immuneACCESS table cut down to in-frame rearrangements. Part of the clones is not present; checked against another copy, under half of the missing clones reflect an unresolved V gene, and the others are unexplained. For this sample there are around 70,000 clones; approximately 92% appear just once. 3.7% of the sample comes from the top ten. The sample was peripheral blood, taken after pregnancy. Receptors were obtained from a female donor in good health, enrolled as a control in a pregnancy study.

The rearrangement uses TRBV19 and TRBJ1-2; 10 nucleotides match TRBD1. The CDR3 is made up of 14 amino acids. J gave up 4 bases and V 5 bases, and 4 bases lay outside the gene matches. The V gene's germline CDR1 is LNHDA and CDR2 SQIVND (reference sequence). CDR3 protein: CASSAGTGAYGYTF. The DNA for the CDR3 is TGTGCCAGTAGTGCCGGGACAGGGGCCTATGGCTACACCTTC.

The chain is built from TRBV7-8 and TRBJ1-1; D is perhaps TRBD1 (6 bases). The CDR3 totals 16 residues. The germline gives CDR1 SGHVS, CDR2 FQNEAQ. V shed 0 bases and J shed 4 bases, with 15 bases lying between them. Written as DNA, the CDR3 is TGTGCCAGCAGCTTAGCCTCGACAGGTAGGGGCACTGAAGCTTTCTTT. Encoded protein: CASSLASTGRGTEAFF.

V usage is TRBV19 and J usage is TRBJ1-2; D may be TRBD1 (6 bases). Germline CDR1 LNHDA, CDR2 SQIVND (reference sequence). The CDR3 extends over 16 amino acids. V gave up 4 bases and J gave up 0 bases, with 15 bases separating them. The CDR3 coding sequence is TGTGCCAGTAGTACAAAGTTGGACAGCTCTAACTATGGCTACACCTTC. Amino acid sequence: CASSTKLDSSNYGYTF.

V gene TRBV7-2 combines with J gene TRBJ2-4; 9 nucleotides line up with TRBD2. The CDR3 contains 15 residues. Trimming removed 5 bases from V and 1 base from J; junction bases left unmatched: 3. Germline lookup yields CDR1 SGHTA and CDR2 FQGNSA. Here the CDR3 DNA reads TGTGCCAGCAGCATTAGCGGGAGCGCCAAAAACATTCAGTACTTC. Translated, it gives CASSISGSAKNIQYF.

The table lists this clone with a count of one. CDR3 sequence reads: CASSTSTGFNTGELFF. The DNA of the CDR3 is TGTGCCAGCAGCACCTCGACAGGGTTCAACACCGGGGAGCTGTTTTTT. The chain is built from TRBV7-8 and TRBJ2-2; 7 bases align to TRBD1. This CDR3 comprises 16 residues. V shed 5 bases, J shed 2 bases, and the junction held 8 bases outside the gene matches. Germline CDR1 is SGHVS and CDR2 is FQNEAQ.

The chain links TRBV9 to TRBJ1-2; D perhaps matches TRBD1 (5 bases). V lost 7 bases and J 1 base, leaving 14 bases between the germline ends. This CDR3 comprises 14 residues. Germline V gives CDR1 SGDLS, CDR2 YYNGEE. The CDR3 nucleotides are TGTGCCAGCTCCGCAGGGAGGGTTAACTATGGCTACACCTTC. It codes for CASSAGRVNYGYTF.

CDR3 sequence reads: CASSPIRQGAGTEAFF. CDR3 nucleotides: TGTGCCAGCAGCCCCATCCGACAGGGGGCCGGCACTGAAGCTTTCTTT. The chain couples TRBV5-4 to TRBJ1-1; 10 bases align to TRBD1. CDR1 SGHNT and CDR2 YYREEE come from the germline V gene (reference sequence). The CDR3 length is 16 residues. J lost 4 bases, V lost 4 bases, and 10 bases had no gene match. Drawing the rest from reference TRBV5-4 and TRBJ1-1, the complete variable domain is ETGVTQSPTHLIKTRGQQVTLRCSSQSGHNTVSWYQQALGQGPQFIFQYYREEENGRGNFPPRFSGLQFPNYSSELNVNALELDDSALYLCASSPIRQGAGTEAFFGQGTRLTVV.

The genes are TRBV18 and TRBJ1-5, with D possibly matching TRBD1 (5 bases). V gave up 2 bases and J gave up 1 base, with 9 bases separating them. Germline CDR1 reads KGHSH; CDR2 reads LQKENI. CDR3 length: 15 residues. The CDR3 reads CASSPWAGSNQPQHF. Written as DNA, the CDR3 is TGTGCCAGCTCACCATGGGCAGGGAGCAATCAGCCCCAGCATTTT.

The V and J genes are TRBV27 and TRBJ1-1, with D perhaps matching TRBD1 (6 bases). V was trimmed by 6 bases and J by 5 bases, leaving 13 bases between them. Germline lookup yields CDR1 MNHEY and CDR2 SMNVEV (reference sequence). The CDR3 has 13 amino acids. The DNA for the CDR3 is TGTGCCAGCAGCTCCTTCCAGGGGACTGAAGCTTTCTTT. Residues: CASSSFQGTEAFF.

This clone was counted only a few times. V is TRBV7-8 and J is TRBJ2-7, with 12 bases that match TRBD2. Germline CDR1 is SGHVS and CDR2 is FQNEAQ. V was clipped by 1 base and J by 3 bases; unmatched bases: 10. The CDR3 sequence is 18 residues long. Here the CDR3 DNA reads TGTGCCAGCAGCTTAGTTCGGCTAGCGGGAGGGCCAAGCTACGAGCAGTACTTC. As protein: CASSLVRLAGGPSYEQYF.

The chain joins TRBV7-2 to TRBJ2-2; TRBD2 agrees at 10 bases. Germline trimming cut 8 bases from V and 1 base from J; bases unmatched to any gene: 16. Per germline, CDR1 SGHTA and CDR2 FQGNSA. The CDR3 runs to 19 residues. DNA of the CDR3: TGTGCCAGCCGGCACCTCTCCGGGGGACTAGCGCAGAACACCGGGGAGCTGTTTTTT. Translated, it gives CASRHLSGGLAQNTGELFF.

The rearrangement links TRBV28 to TRBJ2-1; 7 bases match TRBD2. The V and J ends lost 6 bases and 5 bases, in that order; junction bases with no gene match: 7. Germline V gives CDR1 MDHEN, CDR2 SYDVKM. The CDR3 length is 14 residues. The CDR3 loop reads CASSSGVPNNEQFF. CDR3 bases: TGTGCCAGCAGCAGCGGGGTCCCTAACAATGAGCAGTTCTTC.

V and J are TRBV25-1 and TRBJ1-2; D gene uncertain. The CDR3 consists of 11 residues. Trimming removed 4 bases at V and 5 bases at J, with 5 bases between. CDR1 is MGHDK and CDR2 is SYGVNS in the germline V gene. DNA for the CDR3: TGTGCCAGCAGTGCTCAGTATGGCTACACCTTC. This codes for CASSAQYGYTF.

The genes are TRBV5-1 and TRBJ2-6, with D unresolved. This CDR3 region has 16 residues. With 0 bases removed from V and 0 bases from J, the gap between germline ends came to 7 bases. CDR1 and CDR2 (germline): SGHRS, YFSETQ. CDR3 DNA sequence: TGCGCCAGCAGCTTGGCCATCAGCTCTGGGGCCAACGTCCTGACTTTC. This translates into CASSLAISSGANVLTF. The full variable domain, completed using reference TRBV5-1 and TRBJ2-6, is KAGVTQTPRYLIKTRGQQVTLSCSPISGHRSVSWYQQTPGQGLQFLFEYFSETQRNKGNFPGRFSGRQFSNSRSEMNVSTLELGDSALYLCASSLAISSGANVLTFGAGSRLTVL.

The gene calls are TRBV28 and TRBJ1-6; D may be TRBD1 (5 bases). Per the germline V gene, CDR1 is MDHEN and CDR2 is SYDVKM. Trimming took 6 bases from V and 10 from J, leaving 19 bases between them. The CDR3 totals 15 residues. DNA for the CDR3: TGTGCCAGCAGGACGCCTCCAGGGCACGTATCACCCCTCCACTTT. Translating it yields CASRTPPGHVSPLHF.

This clone has a single count. This chain uses TRBV7-2 with TRBJ1-4; D call uncertain. The V gene's germline CDR1 is SGHTA and CDR2 FQGNSA. The length of the CDR3 is 14 residues. V was shortened by 7 bases and J by 3 bases, with 12 bases between the two germline ends. The CDR3 DNA is TGTGCCAGCACCTTCGGGGAGGCTAATGAAAAACTGTTTTTT. Encoded protein: CASTFGEANEKLFF.

The CDR3 DNA follows: TGTGCCAGCAGCTTAGGGGCAGCAACTAATGAAAAACTGTTTTTT. Its protein is CASSLGAATNEKLFF. This sequence joins TRBV7-9 and TRBJ1-4; D unclear. Per the germline V gene, CDR1 is SEHNR and CDR2 is FQNEAQ (reference sequence). CDR3 length equals 15 residues. Deletions cut 1 base from V and 0 bases from J, with 6 bases between.

The rearrangement uses TRBV7-6 and TRBJ1-6; a possible D gene is TRBD1 (6 bases). Germline CDR1 reads SGHVS; CDR2 reads FNYEAQ. The CDR3 has 14 amino acids. Deletions cut 5 bases from V and 8 bases from J, with 13 bases between. The CDR3 region is CASSPSRGDSPLHF. The CDR3 bases are TGTGCCAGCAGCCCTTCCAGGGGAGATTCACCCCTCCACTTT.

The chain recombines TRBV5-1 with TRBJ2-5; D gene uncertain. The CDR3 totals 14 residues. V was clipped by 4 bases and J by 2 bases, with 12 bases between them. Per the germline V gene, CDR1 is SGHRS and CDR2 is YFSETQ. CDR3 bases: TGCGCCAGCAGCACGGAGAGGCCTCAAGAGACCCAGTACTTC. The encoded protein is CASSTERPQETQYF.

J is TRBJ2-3 and V is TRBV7-2; D is ambiguous. The CDR3 has 15 residues. V shed 5 bases and J shed 2 bases, with 14 bases lying between them. The germline gives CDR1 SGHTA, CDR2 FQGNSA. CDR3 sequence reads: CASSPRVAYTDTQYF. The CDR3 region has the DNA TGTGCCAGCAGCCCTCGGGTAGCTTACACAGATACGCAGTATTTT.

The chain is built from TRBV11-2 and TRBJ2-7; 8 bases agree with TRBD2. CDR1 and CDR2 from the germline V gene are SGHAT and FQNNGV. J lost 6 bases, V lost 5 bases, and 9 bases had no gene match. The CDR3 has 14 amino acids. CDR3 in amino acids: CASSPGGAAGEQYF. CDR3 DNA: TGTGCCAGCAGCCCGGGGGGGGCCGCCGGCGAGCAGTACTTC.

This sequence joins TRBV28 and TRBJ1-1; D possibly corresponds to TRBD1 (6 bases). The V end was cut by 2 bases, the J end by 1 base, with 11 bases between. The CDR3 is made up of 15 amino acids. The V gene's germline CDR1 is MDHEN and CDR2 SYDVKM. This chain's CDR3 is CASSLDGQPNTEAFF. The CDR3 DNA reads TGTGCCAGCAGTTTAGACGGACAGCCGAACACTGAAGCTTTCTTT.

The gene calls are TRBV7-2 and TRBJ1-6; 8 bases match TRBD1. After removal of 1 base from V and 10 bases from J, the junction contained 12 bases not matched to a gene. CDR3 length equals 17 residues. Looked up from germline, CDR1 is SGHTA and CDR2 is FQGNSA. Here the CDR3 DNA reads TGTGCCAGCAGCTTAGAGGGGGGCAGGGGGCGGTGGTCACCCCTCCACTTT. It is translated as CASSLEGGRGRWSPLHF.

The chain uses TRBV9 and TRBJ2-1; 9 bases line up with TRBD1. The CDR3 consists of 16 residues. Germline V gives CDR1 SGDLS, CDR2 YYNGEE. V shed 2 bases, J shed 6 bases, and the junction held 9 bases outside the gene matches. The CDR3 reads CASSVPRDRAVNEQFF. CDR3 nucleotide sequence: TGTGCCAGCAGCGTTCCCCGGGACAGGGCTGTCAATGAGCAGTTCTTC.

The chain couples TRBV13 to TRBJ2-1; 9 nucleotides agree with TRBD2. This CDR3 has 16 residues. The ends lost 0 bases at V and 4 bases at J; junction bases unmatched: 4. Germline lookup yields CDR1 PRHDT and CDR2 FYEKMQ (reference sequence). CDR3 loop: CASSLGGAGGYNEQFF. CDR3 DNA: TGTGCCAGCAGCTTAGGCGGTGCGGGGGGGTACAATGAGCAGTTCTTC.

The chain joins TRBV2 to TRBJ2-5; 9 nucleotides align to TRBD1. The CDR3 extends over 13 amino acids. Germline trimming cut 7 bases from V and 5 bases from J; bases unmatched to any gene: 5. CDR1 and CDR2 from the germline V gene are SNHLY and FYNNEI. CDR3 coding DNA: TGTGCCAGCATCCGGGACAGGGATGAGACCCAGTACTTC. Its protein is CASIRDRDETQYF.

This clone was seen a single time. The J gene is TRBJ2-3, the V gene TRBV7-9; 10 bases align to TRBD2. CDR1 and CDR2 from the germline V gene are SEHNR and FQNEAQ (reference sequence). Germline trimming cut 3 bases from V and 1 base from J; bases unmatched to any gene: 1. This CDR3 spans 15 amino acids. The CDR3 DNA reads TGTGCCAGCAGCTTCACTAGCGGGGGCACAGATACGCAGTATTTT. This gives the protein CASSFTSGGTDTQYF.

The chain is built from TRBV28 and TRBJ2-7, with D perhaps matching TRBD1 (6 bases). The germline CDR1 and CDR2 sequences are MDHEN and SYDVKM. V gave up 6 bases and J gave up 1 base, with 13 bases separating them. The CDR3 is made up of 14 amino acids. CDR3 sequence reads: CASSLGQISYEQYF. CDR3 in DNA: TGTGCCAGCAGCCTCGGACAGATATCCTACGAGCAGTACTTC.